The T cell receptor beta chain under discussion was sequenced for a study of Graves' ophthalmopathy and Graves' hyperthyroidism. Per the germline V gene, CDR1 is MNHEY and CDR2 is SVGAGI. This CDR3 has 13 amino acids. V gave up 2 bases and J gave up 5 bases, with 9 bases separating them. At least ten counts were recorded for this clonotype. The authors amplified TCR beta CDR3 regions from RNA transcripts. First-round RT-PCR with HTBI primers preceded a second-round multiplex PCR. TCRdb reprocessed the multiplex PCR reads with MiXCR, giving one entry per CDR3 protein. This table holds approximately 410,000 distinct CDR3 sequences, over 15% found once.

This chain uses TRBV6-5 with TRBJ1-2; a possible D gene is TRBD1 (6 bases). This receptor was taken from a woman aged 18-35 years with stable Graves' hyperthyroidism. The sample comprised peripheral blood. The CDR3 is CASSYDTGYGYTF. DNA for the CDR3: TGTGCCAGCAGTTACGACACAGGGTATGGCTACACCTTC.